This T cell receptor beta chain was found in a study of blood T cells in healthy people across ages. The germline V gene has CDR1 DFQATT and CDR2 SNEGSKA (reference sequence). Unmatched junction bases numbered 7, after V lost 5 bases and J lost 10 bases. The CDR3 is made up of 12 amino acids. Using a J-beta primer mix together with a sample-barcoded 5' primer, a second PCR was run for about 6 to 11 cycles. TCRdb analysed the 5' RACE reads with MiXCR anew, one entry per CDR3 protein. The sample carries around 1,900,000 distinct CDR3 sequences, roughly two fifths recorded once. The receptor was derived from a human donor in good health. Source material: blood. The chain recombines TRBV20-1 with TRBJ1-1; 10 bases fit TRBD1. CDR3 amino acids: CSAAGTGVGAFF. The CDR3 nucleotides read TGCAGTGCTGCCGGGACAGGGGTAGGAGCTTTCTTT.